The T cell receptor beta chain under discussion was sequenced for a study of OX40 agonist ivuxolimab in advanced cancers. Findings of the study overall: Expansion of clones was among the lowest in partial responders at 0.1-3.0 mg/kg.

Germline V gives CDR1 SNHLY, CDR2 FYNNEI. This CDR3 contains 14 residues. The V end was cut by 6 bases, the J end by 6 bases, with 17 bases between. For this clone: The target antigen is unknown.

The table came from immunoSEQ multiplex PCR; TCRdb's copy has only in-frame clones and leaves some out. The sample yields approximately 90,000 clones, under 95% seen once. The sample was CD4+ or CD8+ T cells sorted from blood, taken in a trial of the OX40 agonist ivuxolimab. The V gene is TRBV2, the J gene TRBJ1-1, with no clear D. This sequence was found in an adult with an advanced solid tumor such as melanoma, head and neck, liver or kidney cancer. The CDR3 region is CASSTARGMSEAFF. CDR3 nucleotide sequence: TGTGCCAGCAGCACCGCGAGAGGTATGTCTGAAGCTTTCTTT. The full variable domain, completed using reference TRBV2 and TRBJ1-1, is EPEVTQTPSHQVTQMGQEVILRCVPISNHLYFYWYRQILGQKVEFLVSFYNNEISEKSEIFDDQFSVERPDGSNFTLKIRSTKLEDSAMYFCASSTARGMSEAFFGQGTRLTVV.